The 14 T cell receptor beta chains given below trace back to one sample, sequenced in a study of cytomegalovirus exposure and HLA in healthy donors. PCR employed 60 Vbeta and 13 Jbeta primers. Assay used: immunoSEQ multiplex PCR; TCRdb lists only in-frame clones, some missing. The sample consists of about 150,000 clones, roughly 80% of them appearing once. The sequencing input was PBMCs. These receptors were collected from a man younger than 35 in good health and CMV-seropositive.

This chain connects TRBV27 to TRBJ2-3; TRBD1 agrees at 7 bases. J was trimmed by 2 bases and V by 6 bases; bases with no gene match: 17. Germline V lookup: CDR1 MNHEY, CDR2 SMNVEV (reference sequence). The length of the CDR3 is 18 residues. The CDR3 spells CASRQGRNRGPFTDTQYF. The CDR3 nucleotides read TGTGCCAGCAGACAGGGGCGAAACAGGGGTCCCTTCACAGATACGCAGTATTTT.

Concerning this clone itself: Additional DNA sequences in this sample encode the identical CDR3. This rearrangement joins TRBV6-1 to TRBJ1-5; TRBD1 matches at 10 bases. This CDR3 region has 14 residues. V was pared by 6 bases and J by 4 bases, with 3 bases of the junction left unmatched. Germline V gene lookup returns CDR1 MNHNS and CDR2 SASEGT. CDR3 bases: TGTGCCAGCAGCGGGGGACAGGGGAATCAGCCCCAGCATTTT. It translates to CASSGGQGNQPQHF.

This chain joins TRBV6-4 and TRBJ1-5, with 9 bases that match TRBD1. Germline V gene sequence: CDR1 MRHNA, CDR2 SNTAGT. The CDR3 is 14 residues long. J was trimmed by 4 bases and V by 4 bases; bases with no gene match: 2. CDR3 loop: CASSATGGNQPQHF. In DNA form, the CDR3 reads TGTGCCAGCAGTGCGACAGGGGGGAATCAGCCCCAGCATTTT.

The gene calls are TRBV4-1 and TRBJ2-5; 9 bases map to TRBD2. Matching the DNA end better, TRBJ2-7 makes the J call doubtful. Germline CDR1 is MGHRA and CDR2 is YSYEKL. The CDR3 is 17 residues long. CDR3 residues: CASSQDLPGLAPPEQYF. The DNA for the CDR3 is TGCGCCAGCAGCCAAGATCTCCCGGGACTAGCACCGCCCGAGCAGTACTTC.

This clone was counted a few times. This chain's CDR3 is CASSLQASGANVLTF. The CDR3 nucleotides are TGTGCCAGCAGCTTGCAGGCTTCTGGGGCCAACGTCCTGACTTTC. The chain carries TRBV5-4 and TRBJ2-6; D unresolved. CDR1 and CDR2 from the germline V gene are SGHNT and YYREEE (reference sequence). Trimming cost V 1 base and J 1 base, with 6 bases left between them. This CDR3 has 15 amino acids. The entire variable domain, with the rest obtained from reference TRBV5-4 and TRBJ2-6, is as follows: ETGVTQSPTHLIKTRGQQVTLRCSSQSGHNTVSWYQQALGQGPQFIFQYYREEENGRGNFPPRFSGLQFPNYSSELNVNALELDDSALYLCASSLQASGANVLTFGAGSRLTVL.

V usage is TRBV27 and J usage is TRBJ2-7; 8 bases are a match to TRBD2. V lost 6 bases and J lost 7; bases outside the gene matches: 8. Germline CDR1 reads MNHEY; CDR2 reads SMNVEV (reference sequence). The CDR3 is made up of 13 amino acids. For the CDR3, the DNA is TGTGCCAGCAGCCGGGAGGGTTGGGGGGAGCAGTACTTC. It specifies CASSREGWGEQYF.

This sequence joins TRBV2 and TRBJ2-1; 14 nucleotides line up with TRBD2. V shed 7 bases, J shed 8 bases, and the junction held 4 bases outside the gene matches. The CDR3 is 14 amino acids. Germline assignment: CDR1 SNHLY and CDR2 FYNNEI. CDR3 DNA: TGTGCCAGCATCTTGGGACTAGCGGGAGATGAGCAGTTCTTC. Translated, it gives CASILGLAGDEQFF.

The chain is built from TRBV7-3 and TRBJ2-2; 10 nucleotides line up with TRBD2. The CDR3 runs to 16 residues. The germline gives CDR1 SGHTA, CDR2 FQGTGA. V shed 4 bases and J 6 bases; nucleotides not matched to a gene: 8. CDR3 DNA: TGTGCCAGCAGCTCCCCTAGCGGGAGTCTTCCCGGGGAGCTGTTTTTT. Amino acids: CASSSPSGSLPGELFF.

This chain joins TRBV7-2 and TRBJ2-3, with 7 bases that match TRBD1. CDR3 length: 14 residues. J gave up 2 bases and V 6 bases, and 5 bases lay outside the gene matches. CDR1 and CDR2 (germline): SGHTA, FQGNSA. The CDR3 reads CASRPTGNTDTQYF. CDR3 coding DNA: TGTGCCAGCAGGCCGACAGGGAACACAGATACGCAGTATTTT. Complete variable domain (other parts from reference TRBV7-2 and TRBJ2-3): GAGVSQSPSNKVTEKGKDVELRCDPISGHTALYWYRQSLGQGLEFLIYFQGNSAPDKSGLPSDRFSAERTGGSVSTLTIQRTQQEDSAVYLCASRPTGNTDTQYFGPGTRLTVL.

The chain links TRBV6-1 to TRBJ1-4; 9 bases agree with TRBD1. V shed 6 bases and J 11 bases; nucleotides not matched to a gene: 13. The germline CDR1 and CDR2 sequences are MNHNS and SASEGT. This CDR3 is 15 amino acids long. The CDR3 protein is CASRGTGTPRGKLFF. The CDR3 nucleotides read TGTGCCAGCAGAGGGACAGGGACCCCTAGAGGGAAACTGTTTTTT.

Written as DNA, the CDR3 is TGCGCCAGCAGTGAGGACAGGATAGATACGCAGTATTTT. This codes for CASSEDRIDTQYF. The J gene is TRBJ2-3, the V gene TRBV10-1; perhaps TRBD1 as D (6 bases). V was pared by 2 bases and J by 5 bases, with 8 bases between. The germline V gene has CDR1 WNHNN and CDR2 SYGVQD (reference sequence). The CDR3 contains 13 residues.

V gene TRBV15 combines with J gene TRBJ2-1; D uncertain. The CDR3 consists of 14 residues. Deletions cut 1 base from V and 0 bases from J, with 4 bases between. Germline V gene sequence: CDR1 LNHNV, CDR2 YYDKDF (reference sequence). DNA for the CDR3: TGTGCCACCAGCAGAGTAAACTCCTACAATGAGCAGTTCTTC. Encoded protein: CATSRVNSYNEQFF.

The rearrangement joins TRBV20-1 to TRBJ2-7; D remains ambiguous. The CDR3 contains 11 residues. V lost 5 bases to trimming and J lost 4 bases, with 9 bases between them. Germline CDR1 is DFQATT and CDR2 is SNEGSKA (reference sequence). This CDR3 is CSASSLYEQYF. The CDR3 DNA is TGCAGTGCTTCGTCTCTGTACGAGCAGTACTTC.

The chain is built from TRBV4-1 and TRBJ2-7, with 7 positions matching TRBD2. Trimming removed 1 base from V and 2 bases from J; junction bases left unmatched: 8. Germline assignment: CDR1 MGHRA and CDR2 YSYEKL. The length of the CDR3 is 16 residues. The CDR3 bases are TGCGCCAGCAGCCAAGGGGCAGGCGGGAGTGCCTACGAGCAGTACTTC. Translated: CASSQGAGGSAYEQYF.